This TCR beta chain stems from a study of blood T cell repertoires in COVID-19. Across the whole study: Whether acute or convalescent, the COVID-19 samples came from the United States, Italy and Spain. Nucleic acid was either cDNA or gDNA, and it came from T cells, B-cell-depleted T cells, or PBMCs.

The CDR3 is 14 residues long. Germline assignment: CDR1 SGDLS and CDR2 YYNGEE. Unmatched junction bases numbered 4, after V lost 0 bases and J lost 5 bases. Assay: immunoSEQ multiplex PCR; the TCRdb copy retains only in-frame clones and omits some. The data show about 170,000 clones, with more than 65% seen just once and about 2.7% held by the top ten. The V and J genes are TRBV9 and TRBJ2-7; 8 nucleotides line up with TRBD2. This receptor was obtained from a human donor with acute or convalescent COVID-19. The donor label of this sample is uncertain. The specimen was peripheral blood. As DNA, the CDR3 is TGTGCCAGCAGCGTAGTTTCAGCGGGGGACGAGCAGTACTTC. Translating gives CASSVVSAGDEQYF. Supplemented by reference TRBV9 and TRBJ2-7, the full variable domain reads DSGVTQTPKHLITATGQRVTLRCSPRSGDLSVYWYQQSLDQGLQFLIQYYNGEERAKGNILERFSAQQFPDLHSELNLSSLELGDSALYFCASSVVSAGDEQYFGPGTRLTVT.